This TCR beta chain was captured by sequencing in a study of CD8 T cells in Susac syndrome. An amount of RNA that ranged from about 0.45 to 1 ug was reverse transcribed with random hexamers. Amplification of TCR beta CDR3 by immunoSEQ multiplex PCR spanned 54 Vbeta and 13 Jbeta. From the immunoSEQ multiplex PCR reads, TCRdb called clonotypes with MiXCR, one entry per CDR3 protein. Counted here are approximately 280,000 distinct CDR3 sequences, roughly 81% occurring once; the ten biggest clones make up approximately 0.11%. This TCR derives from a human donor with multiple sclerosis. The sequencing sample was made of CD8+ T cells from PBMCs.

CDR3 loop: CASTQTATNEKLFF. CDR3 DNA sequence: TGTGCCAGCACCCAGACAGCAACTAATGAAAAACTGTTTTTT. The chain carries TRBV28 and TRBJ1-4; the D gene is possibly TRBD1 (5 bases). V shed 7 bases and J shed 0 bases, with 9 bases lying between them. This CDR3 is built from 14 residues. Germline assignment: CDR1 MDHEN and CDR2 SYDVKM. Filled out from reference TRBV28 and TRBJ1-4, the complete variable domain reads DVKVTQSSRYLVKRTGEKVFLECVQDMDHENMFWYRQDPGLGLRLIYFSYDVKMKEKGDIPEGYSVSREKKERFSLILESASTNQTSMYLCASTQTATNEKLFFGSGTQLSVL.